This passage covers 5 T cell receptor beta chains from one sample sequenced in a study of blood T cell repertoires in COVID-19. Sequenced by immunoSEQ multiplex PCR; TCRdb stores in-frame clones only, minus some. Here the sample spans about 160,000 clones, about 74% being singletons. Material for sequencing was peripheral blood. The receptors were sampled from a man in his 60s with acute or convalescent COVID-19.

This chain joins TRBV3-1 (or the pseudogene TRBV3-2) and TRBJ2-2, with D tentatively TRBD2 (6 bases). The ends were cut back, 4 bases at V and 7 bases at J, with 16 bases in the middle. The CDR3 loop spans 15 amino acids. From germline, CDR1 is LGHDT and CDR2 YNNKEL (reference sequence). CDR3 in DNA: TGTGCCAGCAGCCCTACCGGGGGAATTTTCGGGGAGCTGTTTTTT. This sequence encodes CASSPTGGIFGELFF.

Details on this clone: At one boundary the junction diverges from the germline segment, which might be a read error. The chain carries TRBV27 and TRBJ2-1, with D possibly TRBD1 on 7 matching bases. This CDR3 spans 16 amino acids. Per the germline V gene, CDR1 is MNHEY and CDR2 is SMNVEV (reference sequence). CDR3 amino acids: CASSLVGGTAYNEQFF. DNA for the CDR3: TGTGCCAGTAGTTTAGTAGGGGGGACAGCCTACAATGAGCAGTTCTTC.

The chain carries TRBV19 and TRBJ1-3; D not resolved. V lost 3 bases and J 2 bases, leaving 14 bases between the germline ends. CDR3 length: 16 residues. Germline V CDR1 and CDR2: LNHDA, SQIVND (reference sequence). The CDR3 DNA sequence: TGTGCCAGTAGTATGGAGGTCTCAAAGACTGGAAACACCATATATTTT. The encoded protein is CASSMEVSKTGNTIYF.

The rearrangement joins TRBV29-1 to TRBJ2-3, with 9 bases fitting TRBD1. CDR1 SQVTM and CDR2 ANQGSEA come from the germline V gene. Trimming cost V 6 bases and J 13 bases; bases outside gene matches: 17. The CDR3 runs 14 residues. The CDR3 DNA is TGCAGCGTCGCCGGGGCATCGACAGGGGGTATCAAGTATTTT. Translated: CSVAGASTGGIKYF.

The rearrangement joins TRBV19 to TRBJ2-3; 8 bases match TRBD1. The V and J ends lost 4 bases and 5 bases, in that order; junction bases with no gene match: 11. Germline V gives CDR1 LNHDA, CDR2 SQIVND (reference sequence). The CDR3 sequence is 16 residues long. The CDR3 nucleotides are TGTGCCAGTAGTACTCGTTACAGGGGGGAGGTAGATACGCAGTATTTT. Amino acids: CASSTRYRGEVDTQYF.